The T cell receptor (beta chain) under discussion was sequenced for a study of immune characterization of retroperitoneal liposarcoma (dated by TCRdb to about 2019). The method behind the library was PCR. The sample was run on a NextSeq 500. The raw public data were reprocessed by TCRdb itself: fastp quality trimming at Q25, MiXCR clonotype calling, in-frame beta chains only. Each CDR3 protein appears once, grouped with its most common genes and DNA. The sample contains about 3,000 distinct CDR3 sequences, around 40% of them found a single time. Around 52% of the sample lies in the top ten. This clonotype was picked up many times. Its binding antigen is unknown. Per-base quality was not reported, and no clone a single base away is much larger than it. The germline V gene supplies CDR1 SGHTA and CDR2 FQGNSA. V and J are truncated by 6 bases and 10 bases respectively, leaving an intervening sequence of 19 bases. The CDR3 measures 14 amino acids from cysteine to phenylalanine. The kept DNA is CDR3 alone, 42 bases in frame from the first base.

Sequencing input: tumor tissue. The sequence was collected from a male donor with retroperitoneal liposarcoma. The V gene is TRBV7-2 and the J gene is TRBJ2-1, and TRBD1 may be the D gene, going by 6 matching bases. This receptor has the CDR3 CASSRLGQSYEQFF. The nucleotides are TGTGCCAGCAGTCGTCTCGGACAGTCCTACGAGCAGTTCTTC.